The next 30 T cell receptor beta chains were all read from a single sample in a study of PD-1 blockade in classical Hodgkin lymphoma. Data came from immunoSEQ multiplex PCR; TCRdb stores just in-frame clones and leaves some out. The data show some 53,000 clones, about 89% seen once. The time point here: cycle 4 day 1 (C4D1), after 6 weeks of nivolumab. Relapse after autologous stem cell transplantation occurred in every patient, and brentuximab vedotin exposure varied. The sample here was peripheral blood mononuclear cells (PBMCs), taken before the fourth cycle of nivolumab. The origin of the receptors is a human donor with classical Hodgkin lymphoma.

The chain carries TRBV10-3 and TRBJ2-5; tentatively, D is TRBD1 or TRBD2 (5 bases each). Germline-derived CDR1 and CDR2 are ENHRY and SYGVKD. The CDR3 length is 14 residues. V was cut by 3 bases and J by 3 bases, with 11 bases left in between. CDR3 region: CAISEGGQKETQYF. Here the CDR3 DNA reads TGTGCCATCAGTGAAGGAGGACAAAAAGAGACCCAGTACTTC.

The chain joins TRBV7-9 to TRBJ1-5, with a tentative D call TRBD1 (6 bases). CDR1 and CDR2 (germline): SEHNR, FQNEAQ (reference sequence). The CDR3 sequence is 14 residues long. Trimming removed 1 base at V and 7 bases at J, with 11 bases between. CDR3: CASSLGGAGQPQHF. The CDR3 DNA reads TGTGCCAGCAGCTTAGGGGGGGCGGGACAGCCCCAGCATTTT.

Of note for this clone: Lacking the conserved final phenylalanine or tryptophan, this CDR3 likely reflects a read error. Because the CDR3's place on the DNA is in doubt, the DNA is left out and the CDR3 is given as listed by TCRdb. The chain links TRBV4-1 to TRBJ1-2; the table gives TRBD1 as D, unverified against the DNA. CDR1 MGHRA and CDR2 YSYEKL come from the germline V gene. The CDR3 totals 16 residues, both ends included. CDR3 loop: CASSQDSGDRYSMAHL.

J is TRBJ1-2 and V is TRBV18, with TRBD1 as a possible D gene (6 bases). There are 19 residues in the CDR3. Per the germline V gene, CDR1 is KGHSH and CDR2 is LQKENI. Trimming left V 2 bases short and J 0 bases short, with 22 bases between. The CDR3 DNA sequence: TGTGCCAGCTCACCATATCTCGGGGGCGGAACCCGATCTAACTATGGCTACACCTTC. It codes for CASSPYLGGGTRSNYGYTF.

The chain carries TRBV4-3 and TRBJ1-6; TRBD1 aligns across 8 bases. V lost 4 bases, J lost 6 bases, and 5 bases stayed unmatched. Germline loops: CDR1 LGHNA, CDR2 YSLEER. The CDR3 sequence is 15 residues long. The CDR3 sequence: CASSLGTGTNSPLHF. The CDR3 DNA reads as TGCGCCAGCAGCCTCGGGACAGGAACTAATTCACCCCTCCACTTT.

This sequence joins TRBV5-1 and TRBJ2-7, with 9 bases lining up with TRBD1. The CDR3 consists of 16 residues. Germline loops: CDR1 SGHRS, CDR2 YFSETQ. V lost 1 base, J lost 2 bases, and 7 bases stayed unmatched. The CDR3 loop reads CASSLSPGTGTYEQYF. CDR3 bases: TGCGCCAGCAGCTTGAGTCCAGGGACAGGGACCTACGAGCAGTACTTC.

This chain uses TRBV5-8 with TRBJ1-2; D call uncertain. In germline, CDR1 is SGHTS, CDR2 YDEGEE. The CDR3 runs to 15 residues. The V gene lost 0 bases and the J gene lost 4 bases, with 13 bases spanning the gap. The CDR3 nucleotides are TGTGCCAGCAGCTTGGGTGTGGTCACCATCTATGGCTACACCTTC. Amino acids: CASSLGVVTIYGYTF.

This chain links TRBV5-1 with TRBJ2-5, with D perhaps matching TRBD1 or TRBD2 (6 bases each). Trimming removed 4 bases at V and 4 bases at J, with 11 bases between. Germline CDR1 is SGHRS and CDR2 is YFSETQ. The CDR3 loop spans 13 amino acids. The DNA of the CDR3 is TGCGCCAGCAGCACGGGGGCCCCAGAGACCCAGTACTTC. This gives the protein CASSTGAPETQYF. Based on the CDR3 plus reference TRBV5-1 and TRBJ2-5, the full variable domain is KAGVTQTPRYLIKTRGQQVTLSCSPISGHRSVSWYQQTPGQGLQFLFEYFSETQRNKGNFPGRFSGRQFSNSRSEMNVSTLELGDSALYLCASSTGAPETQYFGPGTRLLVL.

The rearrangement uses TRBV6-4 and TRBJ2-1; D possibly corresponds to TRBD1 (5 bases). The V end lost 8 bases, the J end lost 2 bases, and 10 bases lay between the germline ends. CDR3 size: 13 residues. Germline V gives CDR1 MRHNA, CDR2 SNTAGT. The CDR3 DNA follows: TGTGCCAGCGGCTCAGGGACCTACAATGAGCAGTTCTTC. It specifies CASGSGTYNEQFF.

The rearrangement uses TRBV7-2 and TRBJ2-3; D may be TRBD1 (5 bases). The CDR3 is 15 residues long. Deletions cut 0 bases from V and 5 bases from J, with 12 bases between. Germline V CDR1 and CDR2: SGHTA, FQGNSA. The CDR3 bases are TGTGCCAGCAGCTTAGCGAAAGGGGCCGGAGATACGCAGTATTTT. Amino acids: CASSLAKGAGDTQYF.

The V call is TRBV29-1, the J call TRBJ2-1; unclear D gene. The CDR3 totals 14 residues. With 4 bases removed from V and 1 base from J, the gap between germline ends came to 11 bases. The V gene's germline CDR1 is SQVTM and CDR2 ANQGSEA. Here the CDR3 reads CSVVQMRSYNEQFF. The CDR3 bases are TGCAGCGTTGTTCAGATGAGATCCTACAATGAGCAGTTCTTC.

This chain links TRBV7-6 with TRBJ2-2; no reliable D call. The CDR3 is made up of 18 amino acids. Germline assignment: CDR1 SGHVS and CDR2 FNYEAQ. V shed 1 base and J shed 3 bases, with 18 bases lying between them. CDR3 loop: CASSLVFFSNSHTGELFF. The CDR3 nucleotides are TGTGCCAGCAGCTTAGTGTTCTTCTCCAATAGTCACACCGGGGAGCTGTTTTTT.

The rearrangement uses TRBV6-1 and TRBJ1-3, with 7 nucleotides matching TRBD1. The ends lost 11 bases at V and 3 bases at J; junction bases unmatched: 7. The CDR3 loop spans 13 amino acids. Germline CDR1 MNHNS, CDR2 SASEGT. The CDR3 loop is CAGQVSGGNTIYF. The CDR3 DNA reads TGTGCCGGACAGGTTAGCGGTGGAAACACCATATATTTT.

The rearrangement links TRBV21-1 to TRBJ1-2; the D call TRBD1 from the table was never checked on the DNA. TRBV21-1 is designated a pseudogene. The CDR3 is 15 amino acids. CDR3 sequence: CASSRKGLTNYGYTF. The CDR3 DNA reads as TGTGCCAGCAGCAGAAAGGGGCTGACCAACTATGGCTACACCTTC.

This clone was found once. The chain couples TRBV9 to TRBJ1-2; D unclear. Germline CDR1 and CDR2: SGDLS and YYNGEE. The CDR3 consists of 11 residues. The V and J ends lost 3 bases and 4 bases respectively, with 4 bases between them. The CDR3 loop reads CASSAGYGYTF. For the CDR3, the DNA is TGTGCCAGCAGCGCAGGCTATGGCTACACCTTC.

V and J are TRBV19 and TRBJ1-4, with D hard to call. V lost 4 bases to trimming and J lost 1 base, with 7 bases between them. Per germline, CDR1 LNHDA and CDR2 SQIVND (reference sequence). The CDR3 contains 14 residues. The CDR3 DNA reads TGTGCCAGTAGTAAGGACCGAACTAATGAAAAACTGTTTTTT. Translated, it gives CASSKDRTNEKLFF.

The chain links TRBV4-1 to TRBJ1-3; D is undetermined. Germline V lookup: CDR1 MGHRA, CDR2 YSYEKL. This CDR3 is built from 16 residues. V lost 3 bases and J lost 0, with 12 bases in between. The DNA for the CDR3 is TGCGCCAGCAGCCAGCGGACGGAGAGCTCTGGAAACACCATATATTTT. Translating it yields CASSQRTESSGNTIYF.

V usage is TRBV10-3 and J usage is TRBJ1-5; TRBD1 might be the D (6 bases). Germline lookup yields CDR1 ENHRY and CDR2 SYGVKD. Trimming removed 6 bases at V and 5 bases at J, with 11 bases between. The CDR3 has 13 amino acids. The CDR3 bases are TGTGCCATCAGGGGGGCGGTCGATCAGCCCCAGCATTTT. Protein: CAIRGAVDQPQHF.

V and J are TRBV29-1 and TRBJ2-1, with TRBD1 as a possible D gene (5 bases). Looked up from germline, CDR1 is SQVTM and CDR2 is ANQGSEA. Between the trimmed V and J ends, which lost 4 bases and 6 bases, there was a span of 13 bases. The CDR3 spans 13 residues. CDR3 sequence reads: CSVGSGSTNEQFF. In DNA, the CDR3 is TGCAGCGTTGGCTCAGGGTCCACCAATGAGCAGTTCTTC.

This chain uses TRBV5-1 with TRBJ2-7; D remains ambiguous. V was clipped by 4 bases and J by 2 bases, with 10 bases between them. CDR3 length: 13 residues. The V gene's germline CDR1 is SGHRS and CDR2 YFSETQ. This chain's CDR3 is CASSLDRTYEQYF. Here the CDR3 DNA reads TGCGCCAGCAGCCTGGACCGAACCTACGAGCAGTACTTC.

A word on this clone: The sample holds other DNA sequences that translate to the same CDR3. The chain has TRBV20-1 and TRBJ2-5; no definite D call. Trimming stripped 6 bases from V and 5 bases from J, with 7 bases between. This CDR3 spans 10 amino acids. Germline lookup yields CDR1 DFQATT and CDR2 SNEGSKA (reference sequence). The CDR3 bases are TGCAGTGCCCGTCGGGAGACCCAGTACTTC. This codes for CSARRETQYF.

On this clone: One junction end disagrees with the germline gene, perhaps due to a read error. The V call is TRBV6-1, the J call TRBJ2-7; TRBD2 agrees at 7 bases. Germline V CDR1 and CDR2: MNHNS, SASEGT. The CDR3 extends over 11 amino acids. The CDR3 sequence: CASSDPLAELF. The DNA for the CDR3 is TGTGCCAGCAGCGACCCCCTAGCGGAACTTTTC.

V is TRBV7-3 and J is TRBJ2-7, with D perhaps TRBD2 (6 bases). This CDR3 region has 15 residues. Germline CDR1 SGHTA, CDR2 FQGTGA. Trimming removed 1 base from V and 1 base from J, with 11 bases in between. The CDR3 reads CASSLNPGVSYEQYF. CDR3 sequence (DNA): TGTGCCAGCAGCTTAAATCCGGGAGTGTCCTACGAGCAGTACTTC.

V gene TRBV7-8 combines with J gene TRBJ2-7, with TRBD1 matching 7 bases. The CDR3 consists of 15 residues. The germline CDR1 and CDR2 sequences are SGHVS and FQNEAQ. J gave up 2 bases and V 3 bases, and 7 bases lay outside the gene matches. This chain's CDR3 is CASSLDRPPAYEQYF. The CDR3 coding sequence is TGTGCCAGCAGCTTGGACAGGCCCCCAGCCTACGAGCAGTACTTC.

CDR3 protein: CATLAGGGNEQFF. CDR3 DNA sequence: TGTGCCACCCTAGCGGGAGGGGGGAATGAGCAGTTCTTC. V and J are TRBV10-3 and TRBJ2-1; 12 bases match TRBD2. V was pared by 10 bases and J by 7 bases, with 5 bases of the junction left unmatched. Germline CDR1 reads ENHRY; CDR2 reads SYGVKD. The CDR3 loop spans 13 amino acids.

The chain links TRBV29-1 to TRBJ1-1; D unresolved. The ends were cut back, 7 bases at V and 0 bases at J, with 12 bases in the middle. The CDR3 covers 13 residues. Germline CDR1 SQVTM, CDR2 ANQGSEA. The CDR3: CSAERQVNTEAFF. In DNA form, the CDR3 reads TGCAGCGCGGAGAGGCAGGTGAACACTGAAGCTTTCTTT.

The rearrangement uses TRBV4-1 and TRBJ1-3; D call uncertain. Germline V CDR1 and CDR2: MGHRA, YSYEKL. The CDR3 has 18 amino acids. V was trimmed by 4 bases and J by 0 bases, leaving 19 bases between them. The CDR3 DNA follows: TGCGCCAGCAGCCTCCGATCGGGATTATTGAGCTCTGGAAACACCATATATTTT. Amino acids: CASSLRSGLLSSGNTIYF.

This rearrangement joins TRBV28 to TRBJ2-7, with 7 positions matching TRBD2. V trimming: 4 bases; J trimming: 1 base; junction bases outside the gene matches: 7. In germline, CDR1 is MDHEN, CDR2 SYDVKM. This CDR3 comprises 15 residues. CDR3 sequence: CASSSRGGKSYEQYF. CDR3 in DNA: TGTGCCAGCAGTTCCCGGGGAGGGAAATCCTACGAGCAGTACTTC.

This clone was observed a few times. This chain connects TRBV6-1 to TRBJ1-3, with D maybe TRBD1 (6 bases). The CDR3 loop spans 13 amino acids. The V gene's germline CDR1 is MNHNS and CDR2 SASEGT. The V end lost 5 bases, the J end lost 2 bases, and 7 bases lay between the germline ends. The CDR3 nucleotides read TGTGCCAGCAGTCAGGGGACTGGAAACACCATATATTTT. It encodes CASSQGTGNTIYF.

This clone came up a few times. The CDR3 protein is CASSLTPGTGAETQYF. As DNA, the CDR3 is TGTGCCAGCAGCTTAACCCCCGGGACAGGGGCAGAGACCCAGTACTTC. The chain links TRBV7-8 to TRBJ2-5, with 10 bases that match TRBD1. V gave up 2 bases and J gave up 4 bases; unmatched junction bases: 7. Looked up from germline, CDR1 is SGHVS and CDR2 is FQNEAQ. This CDR3 spans 16 amino acids.